Sequencing of this T cell receptor beta chain was carried out in a study of shared clonotypes between healthy human individuals. TCRdb's copy holds only in-frame clones and misses some; the assay was immunoSEQ multiplex PCR. The profile shows about 520,000 clones, over 70% of them singletons. The clonotype originates from a woman in her 40s in good health. Some clones in this sample may be carry-over from other donors' samples. Sample: PBMCs.

The CDR3 sequence: CASSAGTATNEKLFF. The CDR3 DNA sequence: TGTGCCAGTAGTGCCGGGACAGCGACTAATGAAAAACTGTTTTTT. V usage is TRBV19 and J usage is TRBJ1-4; TRBD1 aligns across 7 bases. The CDR3 consists of 15 residues. After removal of 5 bases from V and 2 bases from J, the junction contained 5 bases not matched to a gene. Germline loops: CDR1 LNHDA, CDR2 SQIVND (reference sequence).